This TCR beta chain was found in a study of graft-versus-host responses after intestinal transplantation. Using immunoSEQ multiplex PCR, the repertoire was profiled, and TCRdb retains in-frame clones only, with some absent. In the table there are about 110,000 clones, around 90% of which are singletons. This CDR3 spans 14 amino acids. Trimming took 5 bases from V and 4 from J, leaving 12 bases between them. Germline CDR1 and CDR2: SGHNT and YYREEE (reference sequence). This clone was found a few times. Its target is unknown. Specimen: unstimulated CD4+ T cells sorted from spleen or lymph node cells, collected before transplant. This sequence was found in a human donor who was the organ donor for an intestinal transplant. This chain joins TRBV5-4 and TRBJ1-4, with unresolved D. CDR3 DNA: TGTGCCAGCAGGCCTAGACCGGATAATGAAAAACTGTTTTTT. This codes for CASRPRPDNEKLFF.